What follows are 31 T cell receptor beta chains derived from one specimen sequenced in a study of CD8 T cells in Susac syndrome. Random hexamers were used to reverse transcribe about 0.5 to 1 ug of RNA. One entry per CDR3 protein, called by TCRdb with MiXCR from the immunoSEQ multiplex PCR reads. The data contain about 200,000 distinct CDR3 sequences, roughly 95% of them singletons. Sample: CD4+ T cells from PBMCs. These receptors all stem from a human donor with multiple sclerosis.

This chain links TRBV2 with TRBJ2-7; 10 nucleotides align to TRBD1. The V gene end was trimmed by 6 bases and the J gene end by 2 bases; junction bases not matched to a gene: 1. The CDR3 loop spans 13 amino acids. The germline V gene has CDR1 SNHLY and CDR2 FYNNEI. This chain's CDR3 is CASRGQGAYEQYF. The CDR3 DNA reads as TGTGCCAGCAGAGGACAGGGGGCCTACGAGCAGTACTTC. The complete variable domain, with remaining parts taken from reference TRBV2 and TRBJ2-7, reads EPEVTQTPSHQVTQMGQEVILRCVPISNHLYFYWYRQILGQKVEFLVSFYNNEISEKSEIFDDQFSVERPDGSNFTLKIRSTKLEDSAMYFCASRGQGAYEQYFGPGTRLTVT.

The CDR3 nucleotides are TGTGCCAGCAGTTTACCCCAGGGGACAGGGAGTCAGCCCCAGCATTTT. It encodes CASSLPQGTGSQPQHF. The genes are TRBV28 and TRBJ1-5; 9 bases match TRBD1. CDR3 length: 16 amino acids. V shed 2 bases and J 6 bases; nucleotides not matched to a gene: 8. Germline CDR1 MDHEN, CDR2 SYDVKM.

The CDR3 DNA follows: TGCAGTGCCTCGGACAAGGTGGAGACCCAGTACTTC. Encoded protein: CSASDKVETQYF. This chain uses TRBV20-1 with TRBJ2-5; a possible D gene is TRBD1 (5 bases). CDR3 length: 12 residues. Trimming removed 6 bases at V and 5 bases at J, with 13 bases between. Per germline, CDR1 DFQATT and CDR2 SNEGSKA (reference sequence).

CDR3 protein: CASSGSGTRTETQYF. In DNA, the CDR3 is TGTGCCAGCAGTGGATCCGGGACTAGGACAGAGACCCAGTACTTC. The V and J genes are TRBV2 and TRBJ2-5, with 8 bases lining up with TRBD2. V lost 4 bases and J lost 4; bases outside the gene matches: 8. CDR1 is SNHLY and CDR2 is FYNNEI in the germline V gene. The CDR3 totals 15 residues. The whole variable domain, remainder taken from reference TRBV2 and TRBJ2-5, is EPEVTQTPSHQVTQMGQEVILRCVPISNHLYFYWYRQILGQKVEFLVSFYNNEISEKSEIFDDQFSVERPDGSNFTLKIRSTKLEDSAMYFCASSGSGTRTETQYFGPGTRLLVL.

This clonotype has only one observation. The chain links TRBV7-9 to TRBJ1-6, with 7 nucleotides matching TRBD1. The CDR3 runs 15 residues. J gave up 5 bases and V 5 bases, and 6 bases lay outside the gene matches. The germline gives CDR1 SEHNR, CDR2 FQNEAQ (reference sequence). The CDR3 here is CASSQGGQNNSPLHF. The CDR3 DNA reads TGTGCCAGCAGCCAAGGGGGACAGAATAATTCACCCCTCCACTTT. Drawing the rest from reference TRBV7-9 and TRBJ1-6, the complete variable domain is DTGVSQNPRHKITKRGQNVTFRCDPISEHNRLYWYRQTLGQGPEFLTYFQNEAQLEKSRLLSDRFSAERPKGSFSTLEIQRTEQGDSAMYLCASSQGGQNNSPLHFGNGTRLTVT.

The V gene is TRBV20-1, the J gene TRBJ2-5; 11 nucleotides match TRBD1. Germline V gives CDR1 DFQATT, CDR2 SNEGSKA (reference sequence). The CDR3 runs 15 residues. The V and J ends lost 5 bases and 2 bases, in that order; junction bases with no gene match: 7. As DNA, the CDR3 is TGCAGTGCTGGGGACAGGGGGGCACGGCAAGAGACCCAGTACTTC. This gives the protein CSAGDRGARQETQYF.

The rearrangement uses TRBV29-1 and TRBJ2-7; 9 bases are shared with TRBD1. V gave up 6 bases and J gave up 6 bases; unmatched junction bases: 9. The CDR3 contains 13 residues. Looked up from germline, CDR1 is SQVTM and CDR2 is ANQGSEA. DNA for the CDR3: TGCAGCGTGTGGACAGGGGCATGGGGCGAGCAGTACTTC. Residues: CSVWTGAWGEQYF.

This chain connects TRBV30 to TRBJ2-7; D is possibly TRBD1 (5 bases). CDR3 length: 13 residues. The germline V gene encodes CDR1 GTSNPN and CDR2 SVGIG (reference sequence). The V gene lost 3 bases and the J gene lost 5 bases, with 14 bases spanning the gap. CDR3 region: CAWRTQGGNEQYF. CDR3 bases: TGTGCCTGGAGAACGCAGGGCGGCAACGAGCAGTACTTC.

The gene calls are TRBV3-1 and TRBJ1-2; D gene unclear. Germline V gene sequence: CDR1 LGHDT, CDR2 YNNKEL (reference sequence). V lost 1 base to trimming and J lost 8 bases, with 5 bases between them. CDR3 length: 11 amino acids. As DNA, the CDR3 is TGTGCCAGCAGCCAAGTTGGCGGCTACACCTTC. It translates to CASSQVGGYTF.

The count of this clonotype is one. This chain uses TRBV5-1 with TRBJ2-7; 8 bases are shared with TRBD1. CDR1 and CDR2 (germline): SGHRS, YFSETQ. CDR3 length: 14 residues. With 4 bases clipped from V and 6 bases from J, the junction kept 9 bases outside the gene matches. The CDR3: CASSRLDRGIEQYF. The CDR3 DNA follows: TGCGCCAGCAGCAGACTAGACAGGGGAATCGAGCAGTACTTC.

This chain uses TRBV27 with TRBJ1-2; the D gene is possibly TRBD1 (5 bases). The V end was cut by 4 bases, the J end by 0 bases, with 15 bases between. The length of the CDR3 is 16 residues. Germline assignment: CDR1 MNHEY and CDR2 SMNVEV (reference sequence). CDR3 sequence reads: CASSSQRGDANYGYTF. The CDR3 DNA follows: TGTGCCAGCAGTTCCCAACGGGGCGACGCTAACTATGGCTACACCTTC.

The CDR3 loop is CTSSQSEPLGLSGYTF. Written as DNA, the CDR3 is TGCACCAGCAGCCAGAGCGAACCGTTGGGGCTAAGCGGCTACACCTTC. The chain links TRBV1 to TRBJ1-2; TRBD1, the table's D call, lacks a check against the DNA. TRBV1 is marked as a pseudogene. The CDR3 covers 16 residues.

This chain joins TRBV4-2 and TRBJ2-7; D assignment may be TRBD1 or TRBD2 (5 bases each). The CDR3 spans 15 residues. The V gene lost 1 base and the J gene lost 3 bases, with 13 bases spanning the gap. CDR1 is LGHNA, CDR2 YNFKEQ, per germline. The CDR3 DNA is TGTGCCAGCAGCCAAGGAAGTGGGGACCTCTACGAGCAGTACTTC. It yields the protein CASSQGSGDLYEQYF.

The rearrangement links TRBV18 to TRBJ2-3, with D unclear. CDR1 is KGHSH, CDR2 LQKENI, per germline. The CDR3 extends over 15 amino acids. Trimming removed 5 bases at V and 5 bases at J, with 17 bases between. The CDR3 is CASSYLPLEQDTQYF. CDR3 in DNA: TGTGCCAGCTCATACCTTCCCTTGGAACAAGATACGCAGTATTTT.

The chain couples TRBV15 to TRBJ2-1; D is uncertain. The length of the CDR3 is 14 residues. The ends were cut back, 1 base at V and 0 bases at J, with 4 bases in the middle. Germline loops: CDR1 LNHNV, CDR2 YYDKDF (reference sequence). The CDR3 region is CATSRGISYNEQFF. The CDR3 DNA reads as TGTGCCACCAGCAGAGGCATCTCCTACAATGAGCAGTTCTTC.

The chain employs TRBV15 and TRBJ1-3; unclear D gene. Germline V gene data show CDR1 as LNHNV and CDR2 as YYDKDF (reference sequence). V was shortened by 0 bases and J by 1 base, with 13 bases between the two germline ends. This CDR3 contains 17 residues. The CDR3 is CATSRDRSGFSGNTIYF. CDR3 DNA: TGTGCCACCAGCAGAGATCGTTCCGGCTTTTCTGGAAACACCATATATTTT.

The chain has TRBV29-1 and TRBJ2-3, with TRBD2 matching over 8 bases. J gave up 0 bases and V 6 bases, and 8 bases lay outside the gene matches. The germline V gene has CDR1 SQVTM and CDR2 ANQGSEA. The CDR3 length is 15 residues. The CDR3 sequence is CSVTGGETSTDTQYF. DNA for the CDR3: TGCAGCGTGACGGGGGGGGAAACTAGCACAGATACGCAGTATTTT.

The J gene is TRBJ1-1, the V gene TRBV12-3 or TRBV12-4, with D perhaps TRBD1 (6 bases). CDR3 size: 14 residues. Deletions cut 5 bases from V and 1 base from J, with 11 bases between. The CDR3 nucleotides are TGTGCCAGCAGTCCACAGGGCTGGAACACTGAAGCTTTCTTT. Translated: CASSPQGWNTEAFF.

The V gene is TRBV2, the J gene TRBJ1-2; a weak D match, TRBD1 (5 bases). CDR1 and CDR2 from the germline V gene are SNHLY and FYNNEI. V was cut by 4 bases and J by 9 bases, with 12 bases left in between. The CDR3 consists of 12 residues. The CDR3 bases are TGTGCCAGCAGTGCCGGGACGTCCAGCTACACCTTC. Its translation is CASSAGTSSYTF.

This clonotype occurred once. The chain combines TRBV11-2 with TRBJ2-6, with D maybe TRBD1 (5 bases). Trimming took off 9 bases at V and 2 bases at J, with 11 bases between the two ends. The germline V gene has CDR1 SGHAT and CDR2 FQNNGV. This CDR3 comprises 14 residues. In DNA form, the CDR3 reads TGTGCCAGTGGTAGGACAACTGGGGCCAACGTCCTGACTTTC. Translating it yields CASGRTTGANVLTF.

V gene TRBV3-1 combines with J gene TRBJ1-1, with D perhaps TRBD1 (5 bases). The germline V gene has CDR1 LGHDT and CDR2 YNNKEL (reference sequence). The V and J ends lost 1 base and 6 bases respectively, with 12 bases between them. The CDR3 has 14 residues. Here the CDR3 reads CASSQVGGAAEAFF. Here the CDR3 DNA reads TGTGCCAGCAGCCAAGTGGGAGGGGCCGCTGAAGCTTTCTTT.

The V and J genes are TRBV18 and TRBJ1-1; D call uncertain. The germline gives CDR1 KGHSH, CDR2 LQKENI. The V gene lost 3 bases and the J gene lost 4 bases, with 9 bases spanning the gap. The length of the CDR3 is 13 residues. The CDR3 loop is CASSPLEGTEAFF. DNA of the CDR3: TGTGCCAGCTCACCTCTGGAGGGCACTGAAGCTTTCTTT.

The chain recombines TRBV4-1 with TRBJ2-5, with D maybe TRBD2 (7 bases). The CDR3 extends over 15 amino acids. Germline V gives CDR1 MGHRA, CDR2 YSYEKL. V was trimmed by 3 bases and J by 1 base, leaving 12 bases between them. The CDR3 DNA follows: TGCGCCAGCAGCCAGGGGCGGGGGCTCCAAGAGACCCAGTACTTC. It codes for CASSQGRGLQETQYF.

V and J are TRBV2 and TRBJ1-5; the D is unclear. The CDR3 extends over 13 amino acids. Germline CDR1 and CDR2: SNHLY and FYNNEI. Trimming pared 6 bases from V and 11 bases from J, leaving 17 bases between. This chain's CDR3 is CASRDGTKGTQHF. CDR3 DNA sequence: TGTGCCAGCAGAGACGGAACCAAGGGAACCCAGCATTTT.

The V gene is TRBV5-6, the J gene TRBJ1-2; D unresolved. CDR1 is SGHDT and CDR2 is YYEEEE in the germline V gene. V lost 3 bases and J 7 bases, leaving 13 bases between the germline ends. The CDR3 totals 13 residues. The CDR3 region has the DNA TGTGCCAGCAGCTCAACCACGAATCGTGGCTACACCTTC. It codes for CASSSTTNRGYTF.

This chain joins TRBV4-1 and TRBJ2-5; maybe TRBD2 (6 bases). This CDR3 contains 15 residues. V was pared by 1 base and J by 5 bases, with 14 bases between. Germline lookup yields CDR1 MGHRA and CDR2 YSYEKL. This chain's CDR3 is CASSQGWGVEETQYF. DNA for the CDR3: TGCGCCAGCAGCCAAGGGTGGGGGGTCGAGGAGACCCAGTACTTC.

This chain connects TRBV9 to TRBJ2-1, with D perhaps TRBD2 (6 bases). The V and J ends lost 0 bases and 4 bases respectively, with 11 bases between them. Germline CDR1 reads SGDLS; CDR2 reads YYNGEE. This CDR3 region has 15 residues. The CDR3 DNA follows: TGTGCCAGCAGCGTAGGGGGGGATGGTTACAATGAGCAGTTCTTC. This codes for CASSVGGDGYNEQFF.

The rearrangement links TRBV29-1 to TRBJ2-4; the D gene is possibly TRBD1 (6 bases). CDR3 length equals 14 residues. V lost 7 bases and J 7 bases, leaving 20 bases between the germline ends. CDR1 is SQVTM, CDR2 ANQGSEA, per germline. The CDR3 sequence: CSATPGRQVNIQYF. In nucleotides, the CDR3 is TGCAGCGCCACACCCGGAAGACAGGTTAACATTCAGTACTTC.

V is TRBV20-1 and J is TRBJ1-2, with D perhaps matching TRBD1 (6 bases). The CDR3 is 12 amino acids. In germline, CDR1 is DFQATT, CDR2 SNEGSKA (reference sequence). V was clipped by 4 bases and J by 3 bases, with 9 bases between them. CDR3 in DNA: TGCAGTGCTACGGACAGTGACTATGGCTACACCTTC. Encoded protein: CSATDSDYGYTF.

This chain uses TRBV11-1 with TRBJ2-6; 7 nucleotides match TRBD1. The germline V gene has CDR1 SGHAT and CDR2 FQDESV (reference sequence). J lost 0 bases, V lost 4 bases, and 6 bases had no gene match. This CDR3 is built from 17 residues. The CDR3 loop is CASSSGRGSSGANVLTF. The CDR3 DNA reads as TGTGCCAGCAGCTCGGGCAGGGGGAGCTCTGGGGCCAACGTCCTGACTTTC.

The J gene is TRBJ2-5, the V gene TRBV27, with 13 bases aligning to TRBD2. This CDR3 contains 15 residues. The V and J ends lost 6 bases and 4 bases, in that order; junction bases with no gene match: 5. Germline V CDR1 and CDR2: MNHEY, SMNVEV (reference sequence). Here the CDR3 reads CASRPRTSGGETQYF. The DNA for the CDR3 is TGTGCCAGCAGACCTCGGACTAGCGGGGGAGAGACCCAGTACTTC.